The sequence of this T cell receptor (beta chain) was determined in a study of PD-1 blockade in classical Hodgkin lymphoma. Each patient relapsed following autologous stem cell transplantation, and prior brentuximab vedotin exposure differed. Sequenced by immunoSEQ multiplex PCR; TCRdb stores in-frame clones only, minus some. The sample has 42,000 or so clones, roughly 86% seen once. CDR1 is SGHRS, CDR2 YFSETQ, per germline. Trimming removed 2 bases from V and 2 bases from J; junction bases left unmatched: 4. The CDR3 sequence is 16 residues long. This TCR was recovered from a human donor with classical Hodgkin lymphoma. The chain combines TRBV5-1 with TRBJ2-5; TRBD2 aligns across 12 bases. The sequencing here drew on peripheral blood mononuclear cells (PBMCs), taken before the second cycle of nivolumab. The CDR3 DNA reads TGCGCCAGCAGCTTCCGGACTAGCGGGGAACAAGAGACCCAGTACTTC. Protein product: CASSFRTSGEQETQYF.